This T cell receptor beta chain was retrieved from a study of blood T cell repertoires in COVID-19. Using immunoSEQ multiplex PCR, the repertoire was profiled, and TCRdb retains in-frame clones only, with some absent. The sample contains more than 25,000 clones, about 92% of which appear only once. Germline V gene lookup returns CDR1 SGHVS and CDR2 FQNEAQ. The CDR3 length is 16 residues. Trimming removed 4 bases from V and 2 bases from J; junction bases left unmatched: 7. Material: peripheral blood. The chain is built from TRBV7-8 and TRBJ1-4; 7 positions match TRBD1. The clonotype originates from a man between 65 and 85 years old with active or convalescent COVID-19. DNA of the CDR3: TGTGCCAGCAGCTCCGACAGGGTAATGACTAATGAAAAACTGTTTTTT. Translated: CASSSDRVMTNEKLFF. The full variable domain, completed using reference TRBV7-8 and TRBJ1-4, is GAGVSQSPRYKVAKRGQDVALRCDPISGHVSLFWYQQALGQGPEFLTYFQNEAQLDKSGLPSDRFFAERPEGSVSTLKIQRTQQEDSAVYLCASSSDRVMTNEKLFFGSGTQLSVL.